A single TCR beta chain is shown here with its context. This sample stems from a study of blood T cell repertoires in COVID-19. Study overall: Some COVID-19 samples were acute and others convalescent; all came from the United States, Italy and Spain. The cDNA or gDNA used as material had been derived from T cells, B-cell-depleted T cells, or PBMCs.

From germline, CDR1 is KGHDR and CDR2 SFDVKD. This CDR3 contains 16 residues. With 3 bases clipped from V and 2 bases from J, the junction kept 4 bases outside the gene matches. As processed by the authors: Estimation of nucleated cell counts relied on the amplification of reference gene primers. The data were produced by immunoSEQ multiplex PCR, yet TCRdb's version contains in-frame clones alone and is incomplete. The V and J calls and the clone size are those of that table, but D and trimming were determined from the DNA. The top ten clones hold less than 2% of a sample with about 140,000 clones, 80% to 90% of them seen once.

The specimen sequenced was peripheral blood. The chain recombines TRBV24-1 with TRBJ2-3, with TRBD1 identical over 10 bases. This receptor was identified in a woman aged 50 to 60 with acute or convalescent COVID-19. The CDR3 spells CATSDRTGGLTDTQYF. The CDR3 nucleotides read TGTGCCACCAGTGATAGGACAGGGGGACTCACAGATACGCAGTATTTT.